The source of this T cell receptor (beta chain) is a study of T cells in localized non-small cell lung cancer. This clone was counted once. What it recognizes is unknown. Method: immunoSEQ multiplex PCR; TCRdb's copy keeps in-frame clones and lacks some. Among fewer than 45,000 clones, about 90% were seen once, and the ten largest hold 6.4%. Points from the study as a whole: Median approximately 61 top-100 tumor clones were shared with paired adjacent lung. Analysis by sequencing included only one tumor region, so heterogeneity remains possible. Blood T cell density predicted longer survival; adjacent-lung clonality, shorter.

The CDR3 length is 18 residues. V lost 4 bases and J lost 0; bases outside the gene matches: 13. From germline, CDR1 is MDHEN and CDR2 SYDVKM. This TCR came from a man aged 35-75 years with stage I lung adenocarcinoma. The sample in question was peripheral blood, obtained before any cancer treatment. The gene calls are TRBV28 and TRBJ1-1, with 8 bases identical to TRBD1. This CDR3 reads CASSSIKTGANLNTEAFF. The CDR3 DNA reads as TGTGCCAGCAGTTCCATTAAGACAGGGGCGAACCTGAACACTGAAGCTTTCTTT.